This T cell receptor beta chain was documented in a study of CD8+ T cells in alopecia areata. Study findings and constraints: It was observed that many expanded lesional clones persisted in scalp and blood during tofacitinib.

The treatment here: oral pan-JAK inhibitor, 5-10 mg twice daily. The investigators collected lesional scalp punch biopsies and peripheral blood from alopecia areata patients. Comments on this clone: The antigen remains unidentified.

The authors extracted RNA and reverse transcribed it into cDNA as the sequencing template. Measured with immunoSEQ multiplex PCR; TCRdb has only the in-frame clones, and not every one. This sample has 95,000 to 110,000 clones; over 75% occur once, and the top ten carry over 8.5%. This specimen consisted of CD8+ T cells sorted from blood, obtained at approximately week 30, from a patient treated with tofacitinib. The receptor comes from a human donor with alopecia areata.

The chain's CDR3 is CASGQGYSTGELFF. CDR3 DNA: TGTGCCAGTGGACAGGGGTACAGCACCGGGGAGCTGTTTTTT. The chain combines TRBV2 with TRBJ2-2, with 9 nucleotides matching TRBD1. The V and J ends lost 9 bases and 4 bases, in that order; junction bases with no gene match: 6. CDR3 size: 14 residues. In germline, CDR1 is SNHLY, CDR2 FYNNEI.